This T cell receptor (beta chain) was sequenced during a study of OX40 agonist ivuxolimab in advanced cancers. The wider study: One hepatocellular carcinoma and a couple of cutaneous melanoma patients partially responded.

Germline assignment: CDR1 GTSNPN and CDR2 SVGIG (reference sequence). CDR3 length: 10 amino acids. Peripheral blood came from all dose cohorts at three timepoints. Generated by immunoSEQ multiplex PCR, the TCRdb table keeps only in-frame clones and is missing some. Of roughly 70,000 clones listed, around nine tenths are singletons. About this clone: One junction end disagrees with the germline gene, perhaps due to a read error.

The source is an adult with an advanced solid tumor such as melanoma, head and neck, liver or kidney cancer. The chain couples TRBV30 to TRBJ2-7, with 8 bases that match TRBD1. Sample: CD4+ or CD8+ T cells sorted from blood, taken in a trial of the OX40 agonist ivuxolimab. CDR3 in DNA: TGTGCCTGTCTCGCGACAGGGGAAATATTC. Protein sequence: CACLATGEIF.